This T cell receptor (beta chain) was captured by sequencing in a study of blood T cell repertoires in COVID-19 (dated by TCRdb to 2020 to 2021). Context from the whole study: Samples from collaborators originated in the United States, Italy and Spain and spanned both the acute and convalescent phases of COVID-19. The dataset comprised deeply sampled blood TCRbeta repertoires from subjects exposed to, actively infected with, or recovered from COVID-19. The samples were drawn from the first 160 participants of the ongoing ImmuneRACE study and from 950 to 1,500 subjects provided by 6 global collaborators. HLA class I and class II types, where available, came from metadata supplied by the sample provider rather than from assay-based typing. The material from the prospective study consisted of cDNA or gDNA derived from T cells, B-cell-depleted T cells, or PBMCs. A freely available public database, intended as a resource for researchers studying the immune response to SARS-CoV-2, is where the repertoires were released. The sample metadata nearly always contained a de-identified subject ID, COVID-19 status, age in years and sex.

The immunoSEQ Assay, a bias-controlled multiplex PCR, was used to amplify TCRbeta CDR3 regions from genomic DNA. On the study's bioinformatics: Nucleated cell counts per sample were estimated from amplification of reference gene primers within the assay. To quantify the absolute abundance of each unique TCRbeta CDR3 rearrangement, sequence reads were collapsed and filtered. For each sample, productive Simpson clonality was calculated as the square root of Simpson's diversity index over productive rearrangements. The source is immuneACCESS, and TCRdb retained only in-frame sequences with V and J called. Part of the clones is not carried over; for the studies checked, unresolved V genes explain less than half of this, and the remainder is unexplained. The DNA was the basis for D and trimming; V, J and clone size are from that table. This sample is represented by roughly 160,000 clones; around 84% of them were singletons. The ten biggest clones cover approximately 0.6% of the sample.

The CDR3 runs 12 amino acids, cysteine and phenylalanine included. Only CDR3 DNA is held: 36 bases, read in frame from base 1. V and J lose 6 bases and 6 bases, and a span of 9 bases separates them. The germline V gene encodes CDR1 MNHEY and CDR2 SVGAGI. Turning to this clone: Which antigen it targets is not known. No much larger clone is present one base from it, and per-base qualities are unavailable.

What the work shows at the level of the full study, not this receptor alone: The quantity of clinical and demographic metadata differed by source and by participant and was supplied without curation.

One collaborating source in Seattle enrolled patients during active infection and followed them longitudinally through the course of disease. Each collaborating institution followed its own protocols to collect whole blood in K2EDTA tubes. For TCRbeta analysis, collaborators shipped samples in one of three forms: frozen whole blood, isolated PBMCs, or DNA extracted from either of those sample types. The source of this sequence is a man between 60 and 75 years old with COVID-19, enrolled during active disease. The sequencing sample was made of peripheral blood. The rearrangement combines TRBV6-5 with TRBJ1-3; the D gene is perhaps TRBD1, on 6 matching bases. The CDR3 protein: CASRAGENTIYF. The nucleotide sequence is given as TGTGCCAGCAGGGCAGGGGAAAACACCATATATTTT.